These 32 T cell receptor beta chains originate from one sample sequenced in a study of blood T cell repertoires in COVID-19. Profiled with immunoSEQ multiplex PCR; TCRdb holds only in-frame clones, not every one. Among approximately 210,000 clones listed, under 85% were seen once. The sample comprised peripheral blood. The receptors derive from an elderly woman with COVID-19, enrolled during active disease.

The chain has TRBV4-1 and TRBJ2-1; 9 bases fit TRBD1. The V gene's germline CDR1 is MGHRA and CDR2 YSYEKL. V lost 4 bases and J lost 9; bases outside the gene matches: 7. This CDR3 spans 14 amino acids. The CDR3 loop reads CASSLNPTGGEQFF. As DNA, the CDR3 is TGCGCCAGCAGCCTAAACCCGACAGGGGGTGAGCAGTTCTTC.

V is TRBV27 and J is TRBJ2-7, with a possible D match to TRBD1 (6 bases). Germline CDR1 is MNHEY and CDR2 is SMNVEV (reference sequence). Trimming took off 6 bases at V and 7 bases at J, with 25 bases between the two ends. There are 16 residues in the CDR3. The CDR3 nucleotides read TGTGCCAGCAGACCGCTCGGACAGCCCGACGGCGGGGAGCAGTACTTC. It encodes CASRPLGQPDGGEQYF.

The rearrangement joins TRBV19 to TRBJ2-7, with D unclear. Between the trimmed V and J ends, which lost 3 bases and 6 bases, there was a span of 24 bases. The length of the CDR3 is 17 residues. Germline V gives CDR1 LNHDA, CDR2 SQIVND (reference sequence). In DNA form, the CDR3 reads TGTGCCAGTAGTATTCGCCCCGCGATCTCACTCGGTCGCGAGCAGTACTTC. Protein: CASSIRPAISLGREQYF.

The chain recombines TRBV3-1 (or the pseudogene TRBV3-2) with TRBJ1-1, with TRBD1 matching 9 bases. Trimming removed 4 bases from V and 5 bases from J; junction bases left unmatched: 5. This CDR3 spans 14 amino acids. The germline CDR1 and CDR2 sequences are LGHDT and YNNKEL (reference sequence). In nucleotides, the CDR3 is TGTGCCAGCAGCCTCTTGGACAGGGGAACTGAAGCTTTCTTT. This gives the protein CASSLLDRGTEAFF.

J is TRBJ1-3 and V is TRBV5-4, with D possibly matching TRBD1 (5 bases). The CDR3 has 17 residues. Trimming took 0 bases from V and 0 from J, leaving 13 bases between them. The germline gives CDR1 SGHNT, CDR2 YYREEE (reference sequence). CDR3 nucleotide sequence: TGTGCCAGCAGCTTGGCGGGGAGGGGAGCCTCTGGAAACACCATATATTTT. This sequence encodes CASSLAGRGASGNTIYF.

The DNA for the CDR3 is TGTGCCAGCAGCCAAGATCCGGCTGACAGCCACACCTTC. This translates into CASSQDPADSHTF. The genes are TRBV14 and TRBJ1-2; possibly TRBD1 for D (5 bases). Germline-derived CDR1 and CDR2 are SGHDN and FVKESK. Trimming cost V 0 bases and J 12 bases, with 14 bases left between them. This CDR3 spans 13 amino acids.

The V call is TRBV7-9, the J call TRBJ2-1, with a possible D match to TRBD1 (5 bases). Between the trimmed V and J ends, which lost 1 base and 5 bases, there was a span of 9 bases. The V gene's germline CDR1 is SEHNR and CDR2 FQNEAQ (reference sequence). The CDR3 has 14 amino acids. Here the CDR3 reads CASSLDRRDNEQFF. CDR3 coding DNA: TGTGCCAGCAGCTTAGATCGCAGGGACAATGAGCAGTTCTTC. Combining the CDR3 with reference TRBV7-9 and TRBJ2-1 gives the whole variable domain DTGVSQNPRHKITKRGQNVTFRCDPISEHNRLYWYRQTLGQGPEFLTYFQNEAQLEKSRLLSDRFSAERPKGSFSTLEIQRTEQGDSAMYLCASSLDRRDNEQFFGPGTRLTVL.

DNA for the CDR3: TGCGCCAGCAGCTTGGAACAGCTGAACACTGAAGCTTTCTTT. This encodes CASSLEQLNTEAFF. The chain recombines TRBV5-1 with TRBJ1-1; D is unresolved. Germline CDR1 SGHRS, CDR2 YFSETQ. V lost 0 bases to trimming and J lost 0 bases, with 6 bases between them. The CDR3 is 14 amino acids.

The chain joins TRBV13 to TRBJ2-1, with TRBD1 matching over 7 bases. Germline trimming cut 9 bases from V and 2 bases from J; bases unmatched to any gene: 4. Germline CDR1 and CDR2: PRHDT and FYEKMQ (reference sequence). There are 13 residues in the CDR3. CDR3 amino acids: CASRGRAYNEQFF. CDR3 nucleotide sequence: TGTGCCAGTAGGGGGCGGGCCTACAATGAGCAGTTCTTC.

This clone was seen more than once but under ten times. CDR3 sequence: CASGLMNTEAFF. For the CDR3, the DNA is TGTGCCAGCGGACTTATGAACACTGAAGCTTTCTTT. The chain links TRBV6-6 to TRBJ1-1; D ambiguous. Germline V gives CDR1 MNHNY, CDR2 SVGAGI (reference sequence). V dropped 8 bases and J dropped 0 bases, with 7 bases sitting between them. The CDR3 runs 12 residues.

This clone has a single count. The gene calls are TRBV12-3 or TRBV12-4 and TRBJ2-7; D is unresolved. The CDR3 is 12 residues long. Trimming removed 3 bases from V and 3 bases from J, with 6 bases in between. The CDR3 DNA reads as TGTGCCAGCAGTTTCCGGAGCTACGAGCAGTACTTC. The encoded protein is CASSFRSYEQYF.

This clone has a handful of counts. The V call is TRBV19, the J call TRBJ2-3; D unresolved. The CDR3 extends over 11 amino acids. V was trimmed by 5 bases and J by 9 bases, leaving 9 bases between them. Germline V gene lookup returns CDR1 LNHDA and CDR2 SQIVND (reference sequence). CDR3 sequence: CASSEELTQYF. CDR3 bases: TGTGCCAGTAGTGAGGAGCTCACGCAGTATTTT.

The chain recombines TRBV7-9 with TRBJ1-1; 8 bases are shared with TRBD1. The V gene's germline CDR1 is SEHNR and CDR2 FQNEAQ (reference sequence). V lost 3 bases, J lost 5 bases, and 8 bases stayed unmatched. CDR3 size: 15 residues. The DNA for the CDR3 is TGTGCCAGCAGCTTGGGTGGACAGGGCTGGACTGAAGCTTTCTTT. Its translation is CASSLGGQGWTEAFF.

CDR3 loop: CASATRVTGELFF. CDR3 bases: TGTGCCAGCGCGACTAGGGTCACCGGGGAGCTGTTTTTT. The genes are TRBV12-3 or TRBV12-4 and TRBJ2-2; D is perhaps TRBD2 (6 bases). V gave up 8 bases and J gave up 4 bases, with 11 bases separating them. This CDR3 has 13 amino acids.

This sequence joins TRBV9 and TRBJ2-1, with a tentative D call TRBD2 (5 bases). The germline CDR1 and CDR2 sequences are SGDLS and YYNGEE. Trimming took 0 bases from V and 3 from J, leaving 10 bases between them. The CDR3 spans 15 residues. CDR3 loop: CASSVAGGNYNEQFF. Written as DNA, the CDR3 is TGTGCCAGCAGCGTAGCAGGAGGCAACTACAATGAGCAGTTCTTC.

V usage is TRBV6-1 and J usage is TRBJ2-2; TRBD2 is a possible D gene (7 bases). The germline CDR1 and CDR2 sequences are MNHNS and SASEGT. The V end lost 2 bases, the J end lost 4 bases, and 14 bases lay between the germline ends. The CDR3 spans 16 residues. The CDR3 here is CASSEHGGPLTGELFF. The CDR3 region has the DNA TGTGCCAGCAGTGAACACGGGGGGCCGCTCACCGGGGAGCTGTTTTTT.

For the CDR3, the DNA is TGTGCCAGCACCCAGACCAGGACAGATACGCAGTATTTT. Residues: CASTQTRTDTQYF. The chain couples TRBV2 to TRBJ2-3; D gene unclear. With 7 bases removed from V and 3 bases from J, the gap between germline ends came to 11 bases. The germline CDR1 and CDR2 sequences are SNHLY and FYNNEI. CDR3 size: 13 residues.

CDR3 in amino acids: CASSPQGHSNQPQHF. The CDR3 DNA reads TGTGCCAGCAGCCCCCAGGGGCATAGCAATCAGCCCCAGCATTTT. This chain links TRBV9 with TRBJ1-5; perhaps TRBD1 as D (6 bases). V was trimmed by 4 bases and J by 0 bases, leaving 11 bases between them. CDR3 length: 15 amino acids. The germline V gene has CDR1 SGDLS and CDR2 YYNGEE.

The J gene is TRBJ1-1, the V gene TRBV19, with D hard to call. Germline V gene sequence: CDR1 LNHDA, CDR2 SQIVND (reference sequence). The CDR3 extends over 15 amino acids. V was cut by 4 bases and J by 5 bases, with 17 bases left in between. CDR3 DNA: TGTGCCAGTAGTACGTCCTGGGGTGGGGAGACTGAAGCTTTCTTT. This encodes CASSTSWGGETEAFF.

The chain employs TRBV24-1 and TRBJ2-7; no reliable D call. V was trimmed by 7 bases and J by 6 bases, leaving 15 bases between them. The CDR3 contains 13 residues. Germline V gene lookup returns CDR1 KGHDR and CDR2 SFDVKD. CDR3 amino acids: CATSPPPLVEQYF. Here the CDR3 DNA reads TGTGCCACCAGCCCCCCCCCGTTAGTCGAGCAGTACTTC.

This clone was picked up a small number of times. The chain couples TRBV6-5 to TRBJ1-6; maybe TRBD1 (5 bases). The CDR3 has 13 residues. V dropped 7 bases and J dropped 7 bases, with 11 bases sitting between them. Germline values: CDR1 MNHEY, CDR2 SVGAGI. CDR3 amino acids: CASTRGRNSPLHF. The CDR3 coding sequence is TGTGCCAGCACCCGGGGGAGGAATTCACCCCTCCACTTT.

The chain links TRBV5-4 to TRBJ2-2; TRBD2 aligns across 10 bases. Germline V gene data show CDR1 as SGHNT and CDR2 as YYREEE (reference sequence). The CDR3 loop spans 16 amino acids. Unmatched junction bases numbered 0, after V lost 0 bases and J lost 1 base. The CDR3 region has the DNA TGTGCCAGCAGCTTGGGGACTAGCGGGAACACCGGGGAGCTGTTTTTT. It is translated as CASSLGTSGNTGELFF.

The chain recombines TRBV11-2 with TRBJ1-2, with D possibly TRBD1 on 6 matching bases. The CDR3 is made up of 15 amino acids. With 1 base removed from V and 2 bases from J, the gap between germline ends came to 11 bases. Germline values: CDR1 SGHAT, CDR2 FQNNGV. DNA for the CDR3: TGTGCCAGCAGCTTAGGGCCAGGGGCCAACTATGGCTACACCTTC. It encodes CASSLGPGANYGYTF.

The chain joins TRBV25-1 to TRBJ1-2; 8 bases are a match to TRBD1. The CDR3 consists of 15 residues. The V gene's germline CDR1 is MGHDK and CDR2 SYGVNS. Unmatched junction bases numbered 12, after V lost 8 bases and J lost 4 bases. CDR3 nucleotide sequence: TGTGCCAGCTTTTCCATCGACAGGGGTACCTATGGCTACACCTTC. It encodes CASFSIDRGTYGYTF.

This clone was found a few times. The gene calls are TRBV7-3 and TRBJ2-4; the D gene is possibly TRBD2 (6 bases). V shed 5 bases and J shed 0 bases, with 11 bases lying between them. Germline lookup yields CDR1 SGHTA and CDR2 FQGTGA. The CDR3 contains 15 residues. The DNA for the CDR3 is TGTGCCAGCAGCCTGAACGGGAGAGCCAAAAACATTCAGTACTTC. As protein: CASSLNGRAKNIQYF.

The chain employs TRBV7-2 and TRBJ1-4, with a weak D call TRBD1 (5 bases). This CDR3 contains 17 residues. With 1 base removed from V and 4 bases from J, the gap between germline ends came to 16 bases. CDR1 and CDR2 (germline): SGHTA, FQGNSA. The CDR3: CASSLGAGRMRNEKLFF. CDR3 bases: TGTGCCAGCAGCTTAGGGGCAGGGAGGATGCGTAATGAAAAACTGTTTTTT.

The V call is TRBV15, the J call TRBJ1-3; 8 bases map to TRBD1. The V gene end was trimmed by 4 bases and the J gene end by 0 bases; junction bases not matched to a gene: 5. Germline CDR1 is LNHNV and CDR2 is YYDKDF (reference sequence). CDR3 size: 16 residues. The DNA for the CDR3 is TGTGCCACCAGCACTGGACAGGGCCTCTCTGGAAACACCATATATTTT. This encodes CATSTGQGLSGNTIYF.

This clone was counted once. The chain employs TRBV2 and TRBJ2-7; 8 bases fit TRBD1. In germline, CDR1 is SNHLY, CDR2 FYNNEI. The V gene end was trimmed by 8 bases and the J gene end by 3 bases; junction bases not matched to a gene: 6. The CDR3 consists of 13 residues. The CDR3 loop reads CASGGQGVYEQYF. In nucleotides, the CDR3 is TGTGCCAGCGGTGGACAGGGAGTCTACGAGCAGTACTTC.

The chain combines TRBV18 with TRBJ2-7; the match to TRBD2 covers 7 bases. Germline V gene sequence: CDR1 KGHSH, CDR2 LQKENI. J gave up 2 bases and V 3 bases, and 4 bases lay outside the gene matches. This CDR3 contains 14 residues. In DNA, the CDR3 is TGTGCCAGCTCACCGGGGGGGGACCCCTACGAGCAGTACTTC. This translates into CASSPGGDPYEQYF.

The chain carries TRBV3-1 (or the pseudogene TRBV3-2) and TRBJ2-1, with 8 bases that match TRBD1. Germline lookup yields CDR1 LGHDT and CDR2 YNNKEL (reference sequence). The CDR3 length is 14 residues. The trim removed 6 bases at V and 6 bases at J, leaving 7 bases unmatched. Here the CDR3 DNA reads TGTGCCAGCAGTCCGGGACAGGCCCGCAATGAGCAGTTCTTC. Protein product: CASSPGQARNEQFF.

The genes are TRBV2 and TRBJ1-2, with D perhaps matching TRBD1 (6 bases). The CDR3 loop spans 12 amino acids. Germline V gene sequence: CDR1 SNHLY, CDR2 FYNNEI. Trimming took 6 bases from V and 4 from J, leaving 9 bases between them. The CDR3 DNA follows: TGTGCCAGCAGGCCGGACAGCTATGGCTACACCTTC. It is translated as CASRPDSYGYTF.

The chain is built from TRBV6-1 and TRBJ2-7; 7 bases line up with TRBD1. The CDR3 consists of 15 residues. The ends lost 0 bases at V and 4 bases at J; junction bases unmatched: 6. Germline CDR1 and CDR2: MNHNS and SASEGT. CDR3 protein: CASSEAWDRVYEQYF. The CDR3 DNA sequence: TGTGCCAGCAGTGAAGCGTGGGACAGAGTTTACGAGCAGTACTTC.